This T cell receptor beta chain was recorded in a study of tissue T cells after allogeneic stem cell transplantation. Study-wide points: Anatomically similar tissues had similar TCR repertoires within each patient.

As to this clone: Its antigen is currently unknown. Gene names follow the mouse nomenclature. The CDR3 extends 1 residue past the end of the read, so its final part is completed from the germline J gene.

The repertoire was sequenced with immunoSEQ multiplex PCR; TCRdb's copy has only in-frame clones and lacks some. The sample lists about 11,000 clones, 35% to 45% seen once, with 1.5% to 2% in the top ten. Time point denoted: mouse harvest day 7 after allogeneic transplant. The graft held 10^6 splenic CD5+ T cells and 10^7 T-cell-depleted bone marrow cells. Trimming cost V 5 bases and J 0 bases, with 8 bases left between them. The CDR3 covers 14 residues. Germline V gene sequence: CDR1 SNHLY, CDR2 FYNGKV (reference sequence). The specimen was skin. This sequence joins TRBV3 and TRBJ1-3; D not resolved. The sequence came from a female BALB/c mouse given C57BL/6 T cells with graft-versus-host disease after an allogeneic hematopoietic cell transplant. The part of the CDR3 DNA that was read is TGTGCCAGCAGCAACAAACTTTCTGGAAATACGCTCTAT. Translated, it gives CASSNKLSGNTLY. The full CDR3 protein reads CASSNKLSGNTLYF.